A single sample is the source of the 8 T cell receptor beta chains below, sequenced in a study of regulatory T cells in long-lasting Graves disease. Time point denoted: persistent/refractory GD, antithyroid drugs over 5 years with positive TRAb. From PBMCs, RNA was extracted and then used to make the TCR library. To make TCR beta libraries, researchers used iRepertoire HTBI primers and Arm-PCR of CDR3 regions. TCRdb processed the multiplex PCR reads anew with MiXCR; each CDR3 protein has one entry. Among 300,000 to 350,000 distinct CDR3 sequences listed, about 20% were seen once. The sample was peripheral blood mononuclear cells (PBMCs), taken when the disease was refractory, from a patient treated with antithyroid drugs. The receptors come from a female donor with Graves disease.

This clonotype occurred a few times. This rearrangement joins TRBV7-9 to TRBJ1-1; D not certain. The ends were cut back, 3 bases at V and 5 bases at J, with 10 bases in the middle. The CDR3 extends over 13 amino acids. Germline V gene data show CDR1 as SEHNR and CDR2 as FQNEAQ (reference sequence). CDR3 nucleotides: TGTGCCAGCAGCTTGGACGGGCAAACTGAAGCTTTCTTT. Translated: CASSLDGQTEAFF.

This sequence joins TRBV11-3 and TRBJ1-5; D possibly corresponds to TRBD1 (5 bases). V lost 1 base to trimming and J lost 6 bases, with 13 bases between them. Germline CDR1 reads SGHNT; CDR2 reads YENEEA. The CDR3 is 15 residues long. The CDR3 sequence: CASSLASGNGQPQHF. In DNA form, the CDR3 reads TGTGCCAGCAGCTTAGCTTCAGGGAACGGTCAGCCCCAGCATTTT.

The chain recombines TRBV18 with TRBJ1-1, with D perhaps matching TRBD1 (5 bases). V was shortened by 1 base and J by 1 base, with 13 bases between the two germline ends. This CDR3 has 16 amino acids. Germline V gives CDR1 KGHSH, CDR2 LQKENI. DNA for the CDR3: TGTGCCAGCTCACCACTCCCAGGGTTAGCGAACACTGAAGCTTTCTTT. Protein product: CASSPLPGLANTEAFF.

The rearrangement links TRBV29-1 to TRBJ2-1, with 10 nucleotides matching TRBD2. The V gene end was trimmed by 0 bases and the J gene end by 0 bases; junction bases not matched to a gene: 5. The CDR3 runs 17 residues. The germline V gene has CDR1 SQVTM and CDR2 ANQGSEA. In DNA, the CDR3 is TGCAGCGTTGAAGAGCCTGGGACTAGCGTCTCCTACAATGAGCAGTTCTTC. Translation gives CSVEEPGTSVSYNEQFF.

There are many counts of this clonotype. The V gene is TRBV12-3 or TRBV12-4, the J gene TRBJ2-4, with 8 bases aligning to TRBD2. Trimming at V came to 7 bases and at J to 7 bases, leaving 9 bases not matched to a gene. This CDR3 has 14 amino acids. The CDR3 sequence is CASTPDSGGNIQYF. In DNA, the CDR3 is TGTGCCAGCACTCCAGATTCGGGGGGGAACATTCAGTACTTC.

The V gene is TRBV11-2, the J gene TRBJ2-3, with no clear D. Germline loops: CDR1 SGHAT, CDR2 FQNNGV. This CDR3 contains 13 residues. V lost 1 base to trimming and J lost 3 bases, with 5 bases between them. This chain's CDR3 is CASSLVETDTQYF. The CDR3 DNA reads TGTGCCAGCAGCTTAGTCGAAACAGATACGCAGTATTTT.

This clonotype was counted at least ten times. The chain uses TRBV28 and TRBJ2-7; possible D gene TRBD2, 6 bases. The germline gives CDR1 MDHEN, CDR2 SYDVKM. The CDR3 sequence is 14 residues long. The V end lost 5 bases, the J end lost 2 bases, and 13 bases lay between the germline ends. In DNA, the CDR3 is TGTGCCAGCAGTCGACTAGTCTCAACCTACGAGCAGTACTTC. This codes for CASSRLVSTYEQYF.

This chain connects TRBV30 to TRBJ2-7; 11 nucleotides line up with TRBD1. CDR3 size: 14 residues. The germline gives CDR1 GTSNPN, CDR2 SVGIG (reference sequence). V shed 8 bases, J shed 3 bases, and the junction held 9 bases outside the gene matches. The CDR3 DNA reads TGTGCCCGGGGAGGACAGGGGGCCAACTACGAGCAGTACTTC. Encoded protein: CARGGQGANYEQYF.